The next 12 T cell receptor beta chains were all read from a single sample in a study of Ad26.COV2.S vaccination and SARS-CoV-2 variants. Treatment reported: 15 to 20 received Ad26.COV2.S at low or high dose, single or two shots; about 5 received placebo; per-sample allocation not given. Day 63 after the first injection of vaccine or placebo was the sampling time. Here immunoSEQ multiplex PCR was the method, and the copy in TCRdb shows in-frame clones only, minus some. The sample has about half a million clones; about 88% are singletons. This specimen consisted of peripheral blood, obtained in a trial of Ad26.COV2.S vaccine versus placebo. The origin of the receptors is a person aged 18-65 years who received the Ad26.COV2.S COVID-19 vaccine or a placebo.

The chain uses TRBV12-3 or TRBV12-4 and TRBJ2-7, with D unclear. The CDR3 covers 13 residues. The V end was cut by 4 bases, the J end by 2 bases, with 9 bases between. The DNA of the CDR3 is TGTGCCAGCAGTTCACGGTTTGCCTACGAGCAGTACTTC. Protein sequence: CASSSRFAYEQYF.

This rearrangement joins TRBV7-2 to TRBJ2-2; no definite D call. With 3 bases removed from V and 2 bases from J, the gap between germline ends came to 4 bases. The germline V gene has CDR1 SGHTA and CDR2 FQGNSA. CDR3 length: 13 amino acids. The CDR3 spells CASSFKNTGELFF. For the CDR3, the DNA is TGTGCCAGCAGCTTCAAAAACACCGGGGAGCTGTTTTTT.

This clone was detected only once. This rearrangement joins TRBV7-8 to TRBJ1-5; 7 bases are shared with TRBD1. The CDR3 runs 15 residues. Looked up from germline, CDR1 is SGHVS and CDR2 is FQNEAQ. V trimming: 3 bases; J trimming: 0 bases; junction bases outside the gene matches: 2. Here the CDR3 reads CASSFDRVSNQPQHF. CDR3 nucleotides: TGTGCCAGCAGCTTTGACAGGGTTAGCAATCAGCCCCAGCATTTT.

V is TRBV10-3 and J is TRBJ2-7; D gene uncertain. Trimming cost V 2 bases and J 6 bases, with 8 bases left between them. Germline assignment: CDR1 ENHRY and CDR2 SYGVKD. The CDR3 extends over 12 amino acids. The CDR3 nucleotides read TGTGCCATCAGTGAGGGTAAAACCGAGCAGTACTTC. It specifies CAISEGKTEQYF.

The chain recombines TRBV10-3 with TRBJ2-1; TRBD2 agrees at 7 bases. Germline values: CDR1 ENHRY, CDR2 SYGVKD. V lost 8 bases and J lost 5; bases outside the gene matches: 9. This CDR3 region has 14 residues. CDR3 amino acids: CAIGGGLPNNEQFF. CDR3 in DNA: TGTGCCATCGGGGGGGGACTACCCAACAATGAGCAGTTCTTC.

This clone was seen a single time. The chain combines TRBV19 with TRBJ1-2, with D maybe TRBD1 (6 bases). There are 20 residues in the CDR3. The germline V gene has CDR1 LNHDA and CDR2 SQIVND (reference sequence). The V and J ends lost 7 bases and 0 bases respectively, with 30 bases between them. The CDR3 here is CASTSQGYRDKESSNYGYTF. CDR3 coding DNA: TGTGCCAGTACCAGCCAGGGGTATAGGGACAAGGAGAGTTCTAACTATGGCTACACCTTC.

This sequence joins TRBV7-2 and TRBJ1-2, with TRBD1 identical over 9 bases. CDR3 length: 14 residues. The germline V gene has CDR1 SGHTA and CDR2 FQGNSA. The V gene end was trimmed by 6 bases and the J gene end by 4 bases; junction bases not matched to a gene: 6. The CDR3 protein is CASRGTGGGYGYTF. The CDR3 region has the DNA TGTGCCAGCAGAGGTACAGGGGGCGGCTATGGCTACACCTTC.

This chain connects TRBV3-1 (or the pseudogene TRBV3-2) to TRBJ1-6, with D unclear. The V end lost 7 bases, the J end lost 8 bases, and 12 bases lay between the germline ends. Germline V gene sequence: CDR1 LGHDT, CDR2 YNNKEL (reference sequence). The CDR3 extends over 13 amino acids. The CDR3 loop reads CASKPGLYSPLHF. The DNA for the CDR3 is TGTGCCAGCAAACCGGGCCTGTATTCACCCCTCCACTTT.

V and J are TRBV6-5 and TRBJ2-7; D gene uncertain. V was trimmed by 4 bases and J by 5 bases, leaving 6 bases between them. CDR3 length: 11 amino acids. Germline CDR1 and CDR2: MNHEY and SVGAGI. In DNA form, the CDR3 reads TGTGCCAGCAGTTCGGCCCACGAGCAGTACTTC. This codes for CASSSAHEQYF.

The chain has TRBV9 and TRBJ1-2; D might be TRBD1 (6 bases). Per the germline V gene, CDR1 is SGDLS and CDR2 is YYNGEE. Trimming removed 4 bases from V and 3 bases from J, with 13 bases in between. CDR3 size: 14 residues. CDR3 loop: CASSQQGFYYGYTF. The CDR3 nucleotides are TGTGCCAGCAGCCAGCAGGGGTTTTACTATGGCTACACCTTC. The complete variable domain, with remaining parts taken from reference TRBV9 and TRBJ1-2, reads DSGVTQTPKHLITATGQRVTLRCSPRSGDLSVYWYQQSLDQGLQFLIQYYNGEERAKGNILERFSAQQFPDLHSELNLSSLELGDSALYFCASSQQGFYYGYTFGSGTRLTVV.

The genes are TRBV4-1 and TRBJ1-3; D unclear. The germline V gene encodes CDR1 MGHRA and CDR2 YSYEKL. Trimming shortened V by 7 bases and J by 0 bases, and 16 bases separated the two germline ends. The CDR3 covers 16 residues. The CDR3 sequence is CASTPVQGSSGNTIYF. The CDR3 bases are TGCGCCAGCACCCCTGTACAAGGCAGCTCTGGAAACACCATATATTTT.

The chain is built from TRBV5-1 and TRBJ2-7; TRBD1 or TRBD2 may be the D gene (5 bases each). Germline values: CDR1 SGHRS, CDR2 YFSETQ. V lost 0 bases to trimming and J lost 6 bases, with 10 bases between them. The CDR3 extends over 13 amino acids. CDR3 sequence: CASSLEAGGEQYF. As DNA, the CDR3 is TGCGCCAGCAGCTTGGAGGCTGGGGGCGAGCAGTACTTC.